These 10 T cell receptor beta chains came from one sample sequenced in a study of blood T cell repertoires in COVID-19. Assay used: immunoSEQ multiplex PCR; TCRdb lists only in-frame clones, some missing. Of 90,000 to 100,000 clones detected, roughly 90% appear once; the ten largest clones hold approximately 1.7%. Sequencing was done on a sample of peripheral blood. The receptors come from a man at least 80 years old with acute or convalescent COVID-19.

The chain couples TRBV3-1 (or the pseudogene TRBV3-2) to TRBJ1-2, with D uncertain. The CDR3 is made up of 14 amino acids. Deletions cut 4 bases from V and 7 bases from J, with 16 bases between. The germline V gene encodes CDR1 LGHDT and CDR2 YNNKEL (reference sequence). CDR3 nucleotide sequence: TGTGCCAGCAGCCTTACGGCCCCTTCGGGTGGCTACACCTTC. Translation gives CASSLTAPSGGYTF.

This clone was observed a few times. The chain recombines TRBV7-9 with TRBJ2-1; 9 bases line up with TRBD2. V lost 1 base and J lost 8; bases outside the gene matches: 9. The CDR3 spans 16 residues. Germline V lookup: CDR1 SEHNR, CDR2 FQNEAQ (reference sequence). The CDR3: CASSLVIAGAGDEQFF. CDR3 sequence (DNA): TGTGCCAGCAGCTTAGTCATAGCGGGAGCGGGGGATGAGCAGTTCTTC.

The rearrangement joins TRBV30 to TRBJ2-5; a weak D match, TRBD1 (5 bases). V lost 2 bases to trimming and J lost 2 bases, with 6 bases between them. Germline V gene lookup returns CDR1 GTSNPN and CDR2 SVGIG (reference sequence). This CDR3 has 12 amino acids. CDR3 protein: CAWSQGQETQYF. DNA for the CDR3: TGTGCCTGGAGTCAGGGTCAAGAGACCCAGTACTTC.

The J gene is TRBJ2-5, the V gene TRBV7-2; tentatively, D is TRBD1 (6 bases). V was clipped by 5 bases and J by 1 base, with 11 bases between them. In germline, CDR1 is SGHTA, CDR2 FQGNSA. The CDR3 covers 14 residues. CDR3 region: CASSPGHLQETQYF. In DNA, the CDR3 is TGTGCCAGCAGCCCGGGACACCTCCAAGAGACCCAGTACTTC.

The gene calls are TRBV15 and TRBJ2-5, with 11 positions matching TRBD1. Losses at the gene ends were 3 bases for V and 6 bases for J; bases not matched to a gene: 12. This CDR3 comprises 17 residues. Germline V gives CDR1 LNHNV, CDR2 YYDKDF (reference sequence). CDR3 sequence reads: CATSSAPGQGARKTQYF. Here the CDR3 DNA reads TGTGCCACCAGCAGCGCTCCTGGACAGGGGGCCAGAAAGACCCAGTACTTC.

CDR3 sequence (DNA): TGTGCCAGCACCAACATGGGACTAGAAACAGATACGCAGTATTTT. This codes for CASTNMGLETDTQYF. This chain uses TRBV27 with TRBJ2-3, with TRBD2 matching 8 bases. The CDR3 length is 15 residues. Unmatched junction bases numbered 9, after V lost 7 bases and J lost 3 bases. Germline CDR1 MNHEY, CDR2 SMNVEV (reference sequence).

The gene calls are TRBV9 and TRBJ2-7, with TRBD2 as a possible D gene (7 bases). The CDR3 is 15 residues long. In germline, CDR1 is SGDLS, CDR2 YYNGEE. Trimming stripped 4 bases from V and 2 bases from J, with 16 bases between. The CDR3 DNA reads TGTGCCAGCAGCCCAACGGGGGCGGGAGCCTACGAGCAGTACTTC. This translates into CASSPTGAGAYEQYF.

V gene TRBV5-5 combines with J gene TRBJ2-1; tentatively, D is TRBD2 (6 bases). The CDR3 extends over 15 amino acids. Per the germline V gene, CDR1 is SGHKS and CDR2 is YYEKEE (reference sequence). V was trimmed by 0 bases and J by 9 bases, leaving 16 bases between them. The CDR3 loop is CASSLGGLPNGEQFF. CDR3 coding DNA: TGTGCCAGCAGCTTGGGGGGACTGCCCAACGGTGAGCAGTTCTTC.

The chain carries TRBV5-4 and TRBJ2-7, with 10 bases matching TRBD2. The V gene end was trimmed by 4 bases and the J gene end by 13 bases; junction bases not matched to a gene: 11. The CDR3 sequence is 13 residues long. From germline, CDR1 is SGHNT and CDR2 YYREEE (reference sequence). This chain's CDR3 is CASSLSGGYEEYF. For the CDR3, the DNA is TGTGCCAGCAGCCTTAGCGGGGGGTACGAGGAATACTTC.

The chain links TRBV30 to TRBJ1-6, with D possibly matching TRBD1 (5 bases). The V end lost 1 base, the J end lost 0 bases, and 10 bases lay between the germline ends. Germline values: CDR1 GTSNPN, CDR2 SVGIG (reference sequence). The CDR3 is 16 amino acids. The chain's CDR3 is CAWSGQGNSYNSPLHF. The CDR3 nucleotides are TGTGCCTGGAGTGGGCAGGGAAACTCCTATAATTCACCCCTCCACTTT.